These 20 T cell receptor beta chains came from one sample sequenced in a study of T cell responses to AZD1222 COVID-19 vaccine. The assay was immunoSEQ multiplex PCR, and TCRdb's table has in-frame clones only and misses some. The table shows about 140,000 clones, with roughly 92% occurring only once. The specimen comprised peripheral blood, sampled on day 0 of AZD1222 vaccination. These receptors all come from an adult in good health.

The V and J genes are TRBV9 and TRBJ1-2; the D is unclear. The germline gives CDR1 SGDLS, CDR2 YYNGEE. V shed 7 bases and J shed 8 bases, with 9 bases lying between them. CDR3 length equals 10 residues. The CDR3 protein is CASGSGGYTF. The CDR3 DNA reads TGTGCCAGCGGCAGCGGGGGCTACACCTTC.

The chain joins TRBV25-1 to TRBJ1-1; 7 bases agree with TRBD1. V lost 2 bases and J lost 3; bases outside the gene matches: 0. The CDR3 extends over 13 amino acids. Looked up from germline, CDR1 is MGHDK and CDR2 is SYGVNS. CDR3 region: CASSEQGDTEAFF. The CDR3 coding sequence is TGTGCCAGCAGTGAACAGGGGGACACTGAAGCTTTCTTT.

The CDR3 loop is CASSGRNYGYTF. Written as DNA, the CDR3 is TGTGCCAGCAGTGGAAGAAACTATGGCTACACCTTC. This sequence joins TRBV12-3 or TRBV12-4 and TRBJ1-2, with D uncertain. The CDR3 extends over 12 amino acids. Trimming pared 5 bases from V and 2 bases from J, leaving 6 bases between.

Written as DNA, the CDR3 is TGTGCCAGCAGCCGGACAGGGAATCAGCCCCAGCATTTT. This encodes CASSRTGNQPQHF. This rearrangement joins TRBV5-5 to TRBJ1-5; 8 bases agree with TRBD1. The V segment lost 4 bases and the J segment 4 bases; nucleotides outside the gene matches: 1. Germline values: CDR1 SGHKS, CDR2 YYEKEE (reference sequence). This CDR3 comprises 13 residues.

The chain links TRBV19 to TRBJ2-7; TRBD1 is a possible D gene (6 bases). Germline V gene data show CDR1 as LNHDA and CDR2 as SQIVND (reference sequence). Trimming shortened V by 6 bases and J by 1 base, and 10 bases separated the two germline ends. The CDR3 loop spans 13 amino acids. The CDR3 DNA follows: TGTGCCAGTAGAGACACAGGGTCCTACGAGCAGTACTTC. It specifies CASRDTGSYEQYF.

This chain links TRBV15 with TRBJ2-5; tentatively, D is TRBD1 or TRBD2 (5 bases each). V was trimmed by 3 bases and J by 0 bases, leaving 14 bases between them. CDR1 is LNHNV and CDR2 is YYDKDF in the germline V gene (reference sequence). The CDR3 spans 16 residues. The CDR3 bases are TGTGCCACCAGCAGGCCTATTCGGGACGACCAAGAGACCCAGTACTTC. This sequence encodes CATSRPIRDDQETQYF.

This chain connects TRBV3-1 (or the pseudogene TRBV3-2) to TRBJ2-2; 10 bases line up with TRBD2. The CDR3 loop spans 21 amino acids. The J segment lost 6 bases and the V segment lost 1 base, leaving 20 bases of the junction unmatched. Germline CDR1 and CDR2: LGHDT and YNNKEL (reference sequence). The CDR3 reads CASSQGYPGLIAGGGPGELFF. The CDR3 DNA reads TGTGCCAGCAGCCAAGGTTACCCCGGACTAATAGCGGGAGGAGGGCCCGGGGAGCTGTTTTTT.

V gene TRBV7-3 combines with J gene TRBJ2-2; D is undetermined. V was trimmed by 5 bases and J by 3 bases, leaving 16 bases between them. Looked up from germline, CDR1 is SGHTA and CDR2 is FQGTGA. The CDR3 is 16 residues long. In DNA, the CDR3 is TGTGCCAGCAGCCCTCGACACACCCGCGACACCGGGGAGCTGTTTTTT. This codes for CASSPRHTRDTGELFF.

This clone appeared a single time. The rearrangement uses TRBV25-1 and TRBJ2-1; 7 positions agree with TRBD1. V dropped 3 bases and J dropped 0; count of bases not matched to a gene: 5. The CDR3 runs to 16 residues. Germline V lookup: CDR1 MGHDK, CDR2 SYGVNS. CDR3 DNA: TGTGCCAGCAGTGACTACCGGGACAGCTCCTACAATGAGCAGTTCTTC. As protein: CASSDYRDSSYNEQFF.

The J gene is TRBJ2-7, the V gene TRBV5-1, with TRBD2 matching 10 bases. CDR3 length: 17 amino acids. Trimming took 0 bases from V and 0 from J; bases not matched to a gene: 6. Germline V gene sequence: CDR1 SGHRS, CDR2 YFSETQ. This chain's CDR3 is CASSLGLAGAFSYEQYF. The DNA for the CDR3 is TGCGCCAGCAGCTTGGGTCTAGCGGGAGCGTTCTCCTACGAGCAGTACTTC.

The genes are TRBV12-3 or TRBV12-4 and TRBJ1-1; 7 bases fit TRBD1. Trimming cost V 7 bases and J 11 bases; bases outside gene matches: 10. The CDR3 extends over 12 amino acids. DNA of the CDR3: TGTGCCAGCAAGAAGAGGGGGCCGCGGGCTTTCTTT. It codes for CASKKRGPRAFF.

The J gene is TRBJ2-2, the V gene TRBV7-8; 9 positions agree with TRBD2. The V gene end was trimmed by 2 bases and the J gene end by 6 bases; junction bases not matched to a gene: 4. Germline V gives CDR1 SGHVS, CDR2 FQNEAQ. CDR3 length: 15 residues. The CDR3 loop reads CASSLLAGTPGELFF. Here the CDR3 DNA reads TGTGCCAGCAGCTTACTAGCGGGAACCCCCGGGGAGCTGTTTTTT.

The chain couples TRBV19 to TRBJ2-7, with 7 bases identical to TRBD2. Germline assignment: CDR1 LNHDA and CDR2 SQIVND (reference sequence). CDR3 size: 15 residues. The V and J ends lost 6 bases and 5 bases, in that order; junction bases with no gene match: 13. CDR3: CASSPRIGAGDEQYF. In DNA form, the CDR3 reads TGTGCCAGTAGCCCCCGCATCGGGGCGGGAGACGAGCAGTACTTC. Drawing the rest from reference TRBV19 and TRBJ2-7, the complete variable domain is DGGITQSPKYLFRKEGQNVTLSCEQNLNHDAMYWYRQDPGQGLRLIYYSQIVNDFQKGDIAEGYSVSREKKESFPLTVTSAQKNPTAFYLCASSPRIGAGDEQYFGPGTRLTVT.

This chain connects TRBV6-5 to TRBJ1-5, with a possible D match to TRBD1 (5 bases). Trimming pared 8 bases from V and 8 bases from J, leaving 19 bases between. Germline V CDR1 and CDR2: MNHEY, SVGAGI. The CDR3 runs to 14 residues. The CDR3 region is CASGPRDPIKPQHF. CDR3 bases: TGTGCCAGCGGTCCCAGGGACCCAATCAAGCCCCAGCATTTT.

This clone was recorded only once. This CDR3 is CASSLGPTGDRYNEQFF. As DNA, the CDR3 is TGTGCCAGCAGCTTAGGTCCGACAGGGGACCGCTACAATGAGCAGTTCTTC. This chain links TRBV7-9 with TRBJ2-1; 8 nucleotides agree with TRBD1. V was pared by 1 base and J by 3 bases, with 8 bases of the junction left unmatched. Per germline, CDR1 SEHNR and CDR2 FQNEAQ (reference sequence). CDR3 length: 17 amino acids.

This chain connects TRBV27 to TRBJ1-6; 7 nucleotides match TRBD1. V was pared by 2 bases and J by 7 bases, with 2 bases of the junction left unmatched. The CDR3 totals 14 residues. The V gene's germline CDR1 is MNHEY and CDR2 SMNVEV (reference sequence). This CDR3 reads CASSLTGVNSPLHF. CDR3 DNA sequence: TGTGCCAGCAGTTTAACAGGGGTAAATTCACCCCTCCACTTT.

The chain combines TRBV6-5 with TRBJ1-2, with D possibly matching TRBD1 (5 bases). The CDR3 contains 15 residues. V was trimmed by 7 bases and J by 4 bases, leaving 19 bases between them. Germline CDR1 and CDR2: MNHEY and SVGAGI. The DNA of the CDR3 is TGTGCCAGCATCATCGGGGGACCGAGTAGCTATGGCTACACCTTC. It specifies CASIIGGPSSYGYTF.

The gene calls are TRBV24-1 and TRBJ1-1, with 7 bases matching TRBD1. Trimming cost V 4 bases and J 8 bases; bases outside gene matches: 6. The CDR3 consists of 13 residues. Germline assignment: CDR1 KGHDR and CDR2 SFDVKD. The CDR3 region is CATSDYYRGEAFF. CDR3 nucleotides: TGTGCCACCAGTGACTATTACAGGGGCGAAGCTTTCTTT.

The chain couples TRBV27 to TRBJ2-1; 7 bases match TRBD2. The germline V gene has CDR1 MNHEY and CDR2 SMNVEV (reference sequence). The CDR3 totals 14 residues. J was trimmed by 7 bases and V by 3 bases; bases with no gene match: 6. CDR3 nucleotide sequence: TGTGCCAGCAGTTTCCGCGGGAGACCAAATGAGCAGTTCTTC. It specifies CASSFRGRPNEQFF.

The V call is TRBV29-1, the J call TRBJ2-3; TRBD2 is a possible D gene (6 bases). The CDR3 contains 14 residues. V lost 2 bases and J 3 bases, leaving 12 bases between the germline ends. Germline values: CDR1 SQVTM, CDR2 ANQGSEA. The CDR3: CSVESGSRTDTQYF. The DNA of the CDR3 is TGCAGCGTTGAATCCGGGAGCCGTACAGATACGCAGTATTTT.